Listed here are 21 T cell receptor beta chains from one sample, sequenced in a study of T-cell reconstitution after alpha-beta-depleted transplantation in children. During its preparation, the TCRbeta library received unique molecular identifiers. TCRdb fed the PCR reads into MiXCR, producing one record per CDR3 protein. The sample has roughly 70,000 distinct CDR3 sequences, roughly 4.9% seen once. Sequenced here: PBMCs, mostly from graft donor cells, sampled 180 days after TCRalphabeta/CD19-depleted stem cell transplant. Receptor source: a boy under three years old who had a stem cell transplant for acute myeloid leukemia, so the T cells may come from the graft donor.

The sample holds many counts of this clonotype. The V and J genes are TRBV28 and TRBJ2-6; the D call may be TRBD1 or TRBD2 (5 bases each). V was cut by 5 bases and J by 0 bases, with 14 bases left in between. Germline CDR1 is MDHEN and CDR2 is SYDVKM. The CDR3 runs 17 residues. The CDR3 region has the DNA TGTGCCAGCAGTATCCCGGGGCCCTACTCTGGGGCCAACGTCCTGACTTTC. Protein product: CASSIPGPYSGANVLTF.

This clonotype was detected ten times or more. The genes are TRBV5-1 and TRBJ2-3; D is perhaps TRBD1 or TRBD2 (6 bases each). V lost 4 bases, J lost 1 base, and 13 bases lay in between. The CDR3 length is 15 residues. Germline V CDR1 and CDR2: SGHRS, YFSETQ. The CDR3 protein is CASSDGGAGTDTQYF. In DNA form, the CDR3 reads TGCGCCAGCAGCGACGGGGGCGCTGGCACAGATACGCAGTATTTT.

This clonotype came up many times. The V and J genes are TRBV5-1 and TRBJ2-3, with D hard to call. V was cut by 3 bases and J by 2 bases, with 16 bases left in between. CDR1 and CDR2 (germline): SGHRS, YFSETQ. This CDR3 spans 16 amino acids. CDR3 bases: TGCGCCAGCAGCTCCCGACGGGCTACCCCCACAGATACGCAGTATTTT. This sequence encodes CASSSRRATPTDTQYF.

This clonotype came up many times. The chain is built from TRBV12-3 or TRBV12-4 and TRBJ2-3; 9 bases are shared with TRBD1. With V trimmed by 6 bases and J by 6 bases, 16 bases remained unmatched. The CDR3 spans 17 residues. The chain's CDR3 is CASRKTGTGRLPDTQYF. DNA of the CDR3: TGTGCCAGCAGGAAAACCGGGACAGGGAGGCTGCCGGATACGCAGTATTTT.

This clonotype showed up many times. The chain joins TRBV29-1 to TRBJ2-2; 7 nucleotides match TRBD1. The CDR3 is 14 amino acids. V shed 6 bases and J 4 bases; nucleotides not matched to a gene: 8. Germline loops: CDR1 SQVTM, CDR2 ANQGSEA. The CDR3 reads CSVRNRGPTGELFF. In DNA, the CDR3 is TGCAGCGTGAGGAACAGGGGACCCACCGGGGAGCTGTTTTTT.

This clonotype was counted ten times or more. The chain uses TRBV11-2 and TRBJ1-1; weak D call: TRBD1 (5 bases). The germline CDR1 and CDR2 sequences are SGHAT and FQNNGV. V lost 2 bases and J 4 bases, leaving 11 bases between the germline ends. The CDR3 covers 14 residues. CDR3 nucleotide sequence: TGTGCCAGCAGCTTATCCCCTGGGGGCACTGAAGCTTTCTTT. Translation: CASSLSPGGTEAFF.

In this sample, this clonotype turned up many times. The V call is TRBV27, the J call TRBJ1-2; D is undetermined. Germline loops: CDR1 MNHEY, CDR2 SMNVEV (reference sequence). The V end lost 6 bases, the J end lost 7 bases, and 9 bases lay between the germline ends. The CDR3 runs 11 residues. CDR3 residues: CASSPTVGYTF. The CDR3 DNA reads as TGTGCCAGCAGCCCGACTGTTGGCTACACCTTC.

This clonotype was detected many times. Here the CDR3 reads CASSPMTSGAPQETQYF. The CDR3 nucleotides are TGTGCCAGCAGCCCGATGACTAGCGGGGCACCACAAGAGACCCAGTACTTC. The V gene is TRBV11-2, the J gene TRBJ2-5; 11 nucleotides match TRBD2. The CDR3 is 17 amino acids. The junction had 10 bases not matched to a gene; V was cut back by 5 bases and J by 2 bases. Germline CDR1 SGHAT, CDR2 FQNNGV.

There are many counts of this clonotype. The chain has TRBV10-3 and TRBJ1-3, with D tentatively TRBD1 (6 bases). Germline V CDR1 and CDR2: ENHRY, SYGVKD. Trimming shortened V by 5 bases and J by 3 bases, and 17 bases separated the two germline ends. The CDR3 covers 16 residues. In nucleotides, the CDR3 is TGTGCCATCAGTTCCCCTACTACAGGGAGTGGAAACACCATATATTTT. Translation: CAISSPTTGSGNTIYF.

This clonotype was observed at least ten times. The chain links TRBV15 to TRBJ2-7; D unclear. CDR1 LNHNV and CDR2 YYDKDF come from the germline V gene (reference sequence). The CDR3 is 14 residues long. Deletions cut 0 bases from V and 3 bases from J, with 9 bases between. The CDR3 sequence: CATSRDHQRYEQYF. The CDR3 DNA reads as TGTGCCACCAGCAGAGATCACCAGCGCTACGAGCAGTACTTC.

This clonotype was picked up many times. V is TRBV13 and J is TRBJ2-4, with 7 positions matching TRBD2. This CDR3 is built from 15 residues. The ends lost 1 base at V and 8 bases at J; junction bases unmatched: 8. Germline CDR1 reads PRHDT; CDR2 reads FYEKMQ (reference sequence). CDR3 coding DNA: TGTGCCAGCAGCTTAGCCGGGGCAGGGAGGGACATTCAGTACTTC. It is translated as CASSLAGAGRDIQYF. Full variable domain (missing parts from reference TRBV13 and TRBJ2-4): AAGVIQSPRHLIKEKRETATLKCYPIPRHDTVYWYQQGPGQDPQFLISFYEKMQSDKGSIPDRFSAQQFSDYHSELNMSSLELGDSALYFCASSLAGAGRDIQYFGAGTRLSVL.

Ten or more counts support this clonotype. This chain links TRBV2 with TRBJ2-1, with D possibly being TRBD1 (8 bases). Germline CDR1 is SNHLY and CDR2 is FYNNEI. Trimming shortened V by 6 bases and J by 5 bases, and 17 bases separated the two germline ends. The CDR3 totals 15 residues. CDR3 protein: CASRVTGGANNEQFF. As DNA, the CDR3 is TGTGCCAGCAGGGTAACAGGGGGGGCAAACAATGAGCAGTTCTTC.

This clonotype was counted once. Mismatch with germline at one junction end may stem from a read error. The V gene is TRBV29-1, the J gene TRBJ1-2; 7 positions match TRBD1. Germline CDR1 is SQVTM and CDR2 is ANQGSEA. This CDR3 contains 14 residues. CDR3 region: CSDKTGTANDGHTF. The CDR3 DNA reads as TGCAGCGACAAAACCGGGACAGCAAACGATGGCCACACCTTC. The full variable domain, its missing parts supplied by reference TRBV29-1 and TRBJ1-2, is SAVISQKPSRDICQRGTSLTIQCQVDSQVTMMFWYRQQPGQSLTLIATANQGSEATYESGFVIDKFPISRPNLTFSTLTVSNMSPEDSSIYLCSDKTGTANDGHTFGSGTRLTVV.

This clonotype was detected many times. This chain joins TRBV18 and TRBJ2-7; D is undetermined. The CDR3 consists of 12 residues. Trimming left V 5 bases short and J 6 bases short, with 11 bases between. Germline V gene lookup returns CDR1 KGHSH and CDR2 LQKENI. The CDR3 DNA reads as TGTGCCAGCTCAGCTCAGGTCGGCGAGCAGTACGTC. Its protein product is CASSAQVGEQYV.

This clonotype was seen at least ten times. The gene calls are TRBV27 and TRBJ1-5; D gene uncertain. The germline CDR1 and CDR2 sequences are MNHEY and SMNVEV (reference sequence). The V end lost 5 bases, the J end lost 6 bases, and 11 bases lay between the germline ends. This CDR3 contains 13 residues. In nucleotides, the CDR3 is TGTGCCAGCAGTCCCTCTCGAATTCAGCCCCAGCATTTT. Amino acid sequence: CASSPSRIQPQHF.

This clonotype was seen repeatedly, ten times or more. This chain links TRBV5-5 with TRBJ2-3; D gene uncertain. In germline, CDR1 is SGHKS, CDR2 YYEKEE (reference sequence). The V end was cut by 0 bases, the J end by 3 bases, with 8 bases between. CDR3 length: 14 amino acids. The CDR3 region is CASSLDTPTDTQYF. CDR3 sequence (DNA): TGTGCCAGCAGCTTGGACACACCGACAGATACGCAGTATTTT.

This clonotype was counted many times. The chain employs TRBV5-8 and TRBJ2-5; D is uncertain. CDR3 length: 11 residues. The germline V gene has CDR1 SGHTS and CDR2 YDEGEE. With 0 bases removed from V and 7 bases from J, the gap between germline ends came to 4 bases. The DNA for the CDR3 is TGTGCCAGCAGCTTGGGACCGACCCAGTACTTC. Its translation is CASSLGPTQYF.

This clonotype was observed at least ten times. The chain couples TRBV11-3 to TRBJ2-7, with no clear D. This CDR3 contains 15 residues. The V end was cut by 0 bases, the J end by 0 bases, with 9 bases between. Germline V CDR1 and CDR2: SGHNT, YENEEA. CDR3 loop: CASSLDPASSYEQYF. The CDR3 DNA reads TGTGCCAGCAGCTTAGATCCGGCGAGCTCCTACGAGCAGTACTTC.

This clonotype showed up many times. This rearrangement joins TRBV6-5 to TRBJ1-1, with D hard to call. Looked up from germline, CDR1 is MNHEY and CDR2 is SVGAGI. The CDR3 spans 13 residues. V dropped 0 bases and J dropped 0 bases, with 2 bases sitting between them. CDR3 in DNA: TGTGCCAGCAGTTACTCGGTGAACACTGAAGCTTTCTTT. Encoded protein: CASSYSVNTEAFF.

In its sample, this clonotype was seen many times. The V and J genes are TRBV29-1 and TRBJ1-2; D possibly corresponds to TRBD1 (5 bases). The CDR3 spans 11 residues. Germline V gene sequence: CDR1 SQVTM, CDR2 ANQGSEA. The ends were cut back, 4 bases at V and 7 bases at J, with 10 bases in the middle. As DNA, the CDR3 is TGCAGCGTTGGACAGTCTGGTGGCTACACCTTC. Residues: CSVGQSGGYTF.

This clonotype was seen repeatedly, ten times or more. The chain has TRBV2 and TRBJ2-6, with a tentative D call TRBD1 (6 bases). Germline lookup yields CDR1 SNHLY and CDR2 FYNNEI. This CDR3 is 13 amino acids long. Trimming removed 8 bases at V and 2 bases at J, with 7 bases between. CDR3 sequence (DNA): TGTGCCAGCCGGACAGCTGGGGCCAACGTCCTGACTTTC. Its protein is CASRTAGANVLTF.